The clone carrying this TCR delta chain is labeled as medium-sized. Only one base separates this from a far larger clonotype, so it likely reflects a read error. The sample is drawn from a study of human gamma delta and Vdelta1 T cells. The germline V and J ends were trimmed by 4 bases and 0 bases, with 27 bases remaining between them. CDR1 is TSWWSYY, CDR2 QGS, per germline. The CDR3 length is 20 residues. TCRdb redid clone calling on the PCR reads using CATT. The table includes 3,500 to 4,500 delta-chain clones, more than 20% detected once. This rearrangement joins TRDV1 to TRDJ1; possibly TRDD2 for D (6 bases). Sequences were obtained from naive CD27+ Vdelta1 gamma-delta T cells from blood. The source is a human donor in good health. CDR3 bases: TGTGCTCTTGGGGCCTTTAAAGGTCCCTTCCCTGGTACGTACACCGATAAACTCATCTTT. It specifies CALGAFKGPFPGTYTDKLIF.